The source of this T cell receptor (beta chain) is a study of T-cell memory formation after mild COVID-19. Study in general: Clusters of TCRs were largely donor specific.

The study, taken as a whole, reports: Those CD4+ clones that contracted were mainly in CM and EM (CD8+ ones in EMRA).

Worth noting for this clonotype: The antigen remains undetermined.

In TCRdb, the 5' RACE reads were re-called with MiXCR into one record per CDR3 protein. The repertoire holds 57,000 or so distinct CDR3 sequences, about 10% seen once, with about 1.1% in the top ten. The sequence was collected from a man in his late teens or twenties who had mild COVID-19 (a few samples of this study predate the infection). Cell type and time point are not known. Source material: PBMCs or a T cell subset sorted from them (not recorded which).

CDR3 in amino acids: CASSRPGQGESGELFF. CDR3 in DNA: TGTGCCAGCAGCCGTCCGGGACAGGGGGAATCCGGGGAGCTGTTTTTT. The chain links TRBV7-3 to TRBJ2-2, with TRBD1 identical over 11 bases. J gave up 6 bases and V 5 bases, and 8 bases lay outside the gene matches. The CDR3 totals 16 residues. Germline V CDR1 and CDR2: SGHTA, FQGTGA.